The 29 T cell receptor beta chains presented below share a single source sample, sequenced in a study of T-cell memory formation after mild COVID-19. TCRdb redid the calling of the 5' RACE reads with MiXCR, one entry per CDR3 protein. The sample carries hundreds of thousands of distinct CDR3 sequences, around 20% recorded once. Material: PBMCs or a T cell subset sorted from them (not recorded which). These receptor sequences come from a young man who had mild COVID-19 (a few samples of this study predate the infection). Cell type and time point are not known.

This clonotype was seen just once. The rearrangement links TRBV11-2 to TRBJ1-1; perhaps TRBD1 as D (5 bases). CDR3 length equals 15 residues. V was cut by 0 bases and J by 5 bases, with 13 bases left in between. Germline V gives CDR1 SGHAT, CDR2 FQNNGV. The DNA for the CDR3 is TGTGCCAGCAGCTTAGATTTGGGGCGGGGGACTGAAGCTTTCTTT. Translated, it gives CASSLDLGRGTEAFF.

This clonotype was seen more than once but under ten times. The chain recombines TRBV5-1 with TRBJ2-3; 8 nucleotides align to TRBD1. In germline, CDR1 is SGHRS, CDR2 YFSETQ. V shed 5 bases and J 1 base; nucleotides not matched to a gene: 6. The CDR3 is 15 residues long. The CDR3 bases are TGCGCCAGCAGGACAGGGGAGCGGGGCACAGATACGCAGTATTTT. Translation: CASRTGERGTDTQYF.

The chain links TRBV7-8 to TRBJ2-7, with a tentative D call TRBD2 (5 bases). Trimming took 0 bases from V and 3 from J, leaving 6 bases between them. The CDR3 length is 13 residues. The germline V gene encodes CDR1 SGHVS and CDR2 FQNEAQ. The CDR3 reads CASSLAGVYEQYV. In DNA, the CDR3 is TGTGCCAGCAGCTTAGCCGGGGTCTACGAGCAGTACGTC.

V gene TRBV5-4 combines with J gene TRBJ1-1; possibly TRBD1 for D (5 bases). Germline CDR1 SGHNT, CDR2 YYREEE (reference sequence). The germline V and J ends were trimmed by 1 base and 10 bases, with 20 bases remaining between them. CDR3 length: 15 residues. The CDR3 region has the DNA TGTGCCAGCAGCTTGTTGCCCGTCAGGGAGTCCCGAGCTTTCTTT. This translates into CASSLLPVRESRAFF.

This clonotype rates as medium-sized (0.01 to 0.1%). This chain joins TRBV12-3 or TRBV12-4 and TRBJ1-2; D unclear. CDR3 length: 15 amino acids. Trimming stripped 2 bases from V and 0 bases from J, with 10 bases between. CDR3 bases: TGTGCCAGCAGTTTAATCTCCCTAGCTAACTATGGCTACACCTTC. It specifies CASSLISLANYGYTF.

This clonotype was seen a few times. The chain couples TRBV7-9 to TRBJ1-1; the D is unclear. The CDR3 extends over 14 amino acids. CDR1 and CDR2 from the germline V gene are SEHNR and FQNEAQ (reference sequence). The ends were cut back, 3 bases at V and 1 base at J, with 9 bases in the middle. The CDR3 reads CASSLTDGNTEAFF. For the CDR3, the DNA is TGTGCCAGCAGCTTGACTGACGGGAACACTGAAGCTTTCTTT.

This clonotype appeared a single time. The rearrangement uses TRBV15 and TRBJ1-5; D is unclear. Trimming removed 0 bases from V and 7 bases from J, with 4 bases in between. The CDR3 length is 12 residues. The V gene's germline CDR1 is LNHNV and CDR2 YYDKDF (reference sequence). The CDR3, as DNA: TGTGCCACCAGCAGAGACACACAGCCCCAGCATTTT. This codes for CATSRDTQPQHF.

The rearrangement links TRBV10-1 to TRBJ1-2; D is unresolved. Germline V gene lookup returns CDR1 WNHNN and CDR2 SYGVQD (reference sequence). V dropped 9 bases and J dropped 4 bases, with 6 bases sitting between them. The CDR3 length is 10 residues. CDR3 coding DNA: TGCGCCAGACCGGCCTATGGCTACACCTTC. Protein: CARPAYGYTF.

This clonotype was seen only a few times. The rearrangement links TRBV28 to TRBJ1-2; unclear D gene. The germline V gene has CDR1 MDHEN and CDR2 SYDVKM. Trimming stripped 8 bases from V and 2 bases from J, with 9 bases between. This CDR3 contains 12 residues. The CDR3 DNA reads TGTGCCAGCTTAAACAAGAACTATGGCTACACCTTC. Its protein product is CASLNKNYGYTF.

This clonotype was seen at least ten times. The chain has TRBV2 and TRBJ2-3, with 11 bases identical to TRBD2. Germline-derived CDR1 and CDR2 are SNHLY and FYNNEI. Losses at the gene ends were 8 bases for V and 2 bases for J; bases not matched to a gene: 3. CDR3 size: 14 residues. CDR3 in DNA: TGTGCCAGCCGTAGCGGGGGGGACACAGATACGCAGTATTTT. Translating it yields CASRSGGDTDTQYF.

The V and J genes are TRBV6-5 and TRBJ2-2, with D perhaps TRBD2 (5 bases). The CDR3 extends over 17 amino acids. The germline gives CDR1 MNHEY, CDR2 SVGAGI. Trimming cost V 5 bases and J 5 bases, with 21 bases left between them. This CDR3 is CASSPRWGSRRTGELFF. CDR3 DNA: TGTGCCAGCAGTCCTAGGTGGGGATCACGGAGGACCGGGGAGCTGTTTTTT.

The chain employs TRBV5-1 and TRBJ2-5, with no clear D. Germline lookup yields CDR1 SGHRS and CDR2 YFSETQ. This CDR3 region has 15 residues. The ends were cut back, 5 bases at V and 1 base at J, with 15 bases in the middle. The CDR3 DNA is TGCGCCAGCAGACTGCGTCCCGAGCTCCAAGAGACCCAGTACTTC. As protein: CASRLRPELQETQYF. The full variable domain, its missing parts supplied by reference TRBV5-1 and TRBJ2-5, is KAGVTQTPRYLIKTRGQQVTLSCSPISGHRSVSWYQQTPGQGLQFLFEYFSETQRNKGNFPGRFSGRQFSNSRSEMNVSTLELGDSALYLCASRLRPELQETQYFGPGTRLLVL.

This clonotype occurred many times. This chain links TRBV5-4 with TRBJ2-3; 12 bases are a match to TRBD2. The germline gives CDR1 SGHNT, CDR2 YYREEE (reference sequence). The CDR3 length is 15 residues. The J segment lost 6 bases and the V segment lost 4 bases, leaving 6 bases of the junction unmatched. The CDR3, as DNA: TGTGCCAGCAGCAGACGGACTAGCGGGGAGGATACGCAGTATTTT. It yields the protein CASSRRTSGEDTQYF.

This chain connects TRBV11-3 to TRBJ2-6; a possible D gene is TRBD1 (6 bases). Trimming left V 4 bases short and J 1 base short, with 8 bases between. Germline CDR1 reads SGHNT; CDR2 reads YENEEA. The CDR3 sequence is 15 residues long. The CDR3 reads CASSSGQSGANVLTF. In DNA, the CDR3 is TGTGCCAGCAGCTCCGGACAGTCTGGGGCCAACGTCCTGACTTTC.

This clonotype was counted a few times. CDR3 sequence reads: CASSFGGGITDTQYF. DNA for the CDR3: TGTGCCAGCAGCTTCGGGGGAGGTATCACAGATACGCAGTATTTT. This chain joins TRBV11-2 and TRBJ2-3; D may be TRBD2 (6 bases). This CDR3 spans 15 amino acids. V was shortened by 3 bases and J by 2 bases, with 12 bases between the two germline ends. Germline V CDR1 and CDR2: SGHAT, FQNNGV.

The V and J genes are TRBV2 and TRBJ2-5; D gene uncertain. This CDR3 is 11 amino acids long. V dropped 8 bases and J dropped 5 bases, with 9 bases sitting between them. The germline CDR1 and CDR2 sequences are SNHLY and FYNNEI. The CDR3 DNA reads as TGTGCCAGCGGGTCTGGGGAGACCCAGTACTTC. It specifies CASGSGETQYF.

This clonotype occurred a few times. This chain links TRBV7-2 with TRBJ2-3; D might be TRBD2 (6 bases). The CDR3 spans 14 residues. CDR1 SGHTA and CDR2 FQGNSA come from the germline V gene. Between the trimmed V and J ends, which lost 8 bases and 2 bases, there was a span of 14 bases. The CDR3 coding sequence is TGTGCCAGCGGGGGGAGCGCTAACACAGATACGCAGTATTTT. Translating gives CASGGSANTDTQYF.

This chain uses TRBV18 with TRBJ2-3; D remains unclear. The CDR3 loop spans 14 amino acids. Trimming stripped 0 bases from V and 0 bases from J, with 4 bases between. The germline V gene encodes CDR1 KGHSH and CDR2 LQKENI. The CDR3 sequence is CASSPPSSTDTQYF. The DNA for the CDR3 is TGTGCCAGCTCACCACCGTCTAGCACAGATACGCAGTATTTT. Filled out from reference TRBV18 and TRBJ2-3, the complete variable domain reads NAGVMQNPRHLVRRRGQEARLRCSPMKGHSHVYWYRQLPEEGLKFMVYLQKENIIDESGMPKERFSAEFPKEGPSILRIQQVVRGDSAAYFCASSPPSSTDTQYFGPGTRLTVL.

The chain uses TRBV6-6 and TRBJ2-2, with D hard to call. The CDR3 is 14 amino acids. V lost 5 bases and J 0 bases, leaving 7 bases between the germline ends. Germline CDR1 is MNHNY and CDR2 is SVGAGI (reference sequence). CDR3 in DNA: TGTGCCAGCAGTAGGCCTACGAACACCGGGGAGCTGTTTTTT. Its translation is CASSRPTNTGELFF.

The chain joins TRBV20-1 to TRBJ1-5, with D maybe TRBD1 (6 bases). CDR1 and CDR2 from the germline V gene are DFQATT and SNEGSKA (reference sequence). Trimming pared 1 base from V and 3 bases from J, leaving 10 bases between. The CDR3 is made up of 14 amino acids. Here the CDR3 DNA reads TGCAGTGCTAGAGTCAGGGGCATCAATCAGCCCCAGCATTTT. It yields the protein CSARVRGINQPQHF.

The chain couples TRBV10-3 to TRBJ2-7; 9 bases are shared with TRBD2. The length of the CDR3 is 12 residues. Trimming at V came to 10 bases and at J to 2 bases, leaving 3 bases not matched to a gene. CDR1 is ENHRY, CDR2 SYGVKD, per germline. CDR3 in amino acids: CATRGGAYEQYF. For the CDR3, the DNA is TGTGCCACCCGCGGGGGGGCCTACGAGCAGTACTTC.

This clonotype was seen a handful of times. The rearrangement links TRBV27 to TRBJ2-7; 8 nucleotides line up with TRBD2. The junction had 9 bases not matched to a gene; V was cut back by 5 bases and J by 3 bases. The CDR3 contains 15 residues. The germline gives CDR1 MNHEY, CDR2 SMNVEV (reference sequence). This CDR3 is CASSPLAGSFYEQYV. The CDR3 DNA reads TGTGCCAGCAGTCCCTTAGCGGGATCTTTCTACGAGCAGTACGTC.

This clonotype occurred a few times. This chain connects TRBV11-2 to TRBJ2-2, with 10 nucleotides matching TRBD1. Trimming took 5 bases from V and 4 from J; bases not matched to a gene: 7. The CDR3 length is 16 residues. Germline V gene data show CDR1 as SGHAT and CDR2 as FQNNGV. This CDR3 reads CASSQGQGPSTGELFF. The CDR3 nucleotides read TGTGCCAGCAGCCAGGGACAGGGGCCATCCACCGGGGAGCTGTTTTTT.

This chain links TRBV11-2 with TRBJ2-5; D tentatively reads TRBD1 or TRBD2 (5 bases each). V was trimmed by 8 bases and J by 4 bases, leaving 11 bases between them. The germline gives CDR1 SGHAT, CDR2 FQNNGV. The CDR3 is made up of 12 amino acids. CDR3 DNA: TGTGCCAGCCGGGGCCCACCAGAGACCCAGTACTTC. Residues: CASRGPPETQYF.

To note about this clonotype: The junction differs from germline at one of its ends, possibly a read error. The rearrangement links TRBV5-5 to TRBJ1-4; D remains ambiguous. The CDR3 runs to 14 residues. CDR1 and CDR2 (germline): SGHKS, YYEKEE (reference sequence). CDR3 nucleotides: TGTGCCAGCAGATTGGTAGGGTTTGAAGAAAAACTGTTTTTT. Translated: CASRLVGFEEKLFF. The whole variable domain, remainder taken from reference TRBV5-5 and TRBJ1-4, is DAGVTQSPTHLIKTRGQQVTLRCSPISGHKSVSWYQQVLGQGPQFIFQYYEKEERGRGNFPDRFSARQFPNYSSELNVNALLLGDSALYLCASRLVGFEEKLFFGSGTQLSVL.

The V and J genes are TRBV7-8 and TRBJ2-1; no definite D call. V gave up 2 bases and J gave up 10 bases, with 9 bases separating them. There are 12 residues in the CDR3. Germline lookup yields CDR1 SGHVS and CDR2 FQNEAQ. CDR3 protein: CASSLTVEEQFF. The CDR3 DNA is TGTGCCAGCAGCTTAACCGTGGAAGAGCAGTTCTTC.

The V and J genes are TRBV4-3 and TRBJ1-4; D unclear. CDR1 and CDR2 from the germline V gene are LGHNA and YSLEER. The V end lost 0 bases, the J end lost 13 bases, and 15 bases lay between the germline ends. The CDR3 is 14 amino acids. The CDR3 DNA sequence: TGCGCCAGCAGCCAAGAAGGCGAAAGGACCCGACTGTTTTTT. As protein: CASSQEGERTRLFF.

The CDR3 is CASSQDTGEQFF. CDR3 DNA: TGCGCCAGCAGCCAAGATACGGGTGAGCAGTTCTTC. The chain recombines TRBV4-1 with TRBJ2-1; the D is unclear. CDR1 and CDR2 from the germline V gene are MGHRA and YSYEKL. The CDR3 is 12 amino acids. With 0 bases removed from V and 9 bases from J, the gap between germline ends came to 6 bases.

The V call is TRBV7-2, the J call TRBJ1-6; D unclear. The germline CDR1 and CDR2 sequences are SGHTA and FQGNSA. V lost 3 bases to trimming and J lost 0 bases, with 9 bases between them. This CDR3 spans 16 amino acids. CDR3 sequence (DNA): TGTGCCAGCAGCTTTGAGGCCAGCTCCTATAATTCACCCCTCCACTTT. Translation gives CASSFEASSYNSPLHF.